One sample yielded the 29 T cell receptor beta chains listed below, sequenced in a study of OX40 agonist ivuxolimab in advanced cancers. Only in-frame clones appear in the TCRdb table, and some are missing; sequencing was by immunoSEQ multiplex PCR. Found here are 76,000 or so clones, 85% of them singletons; the top ten hold under 0.75%. The sequencing here drew on CD4+ or CD8+ T cells sorted from blood, taken in a trial of the OX40 agonist ivuxolimab. These receptors originate from an adult with an advanced solid tumor such as melanoma, head and neck, liver or kidney cancer.

The count of this clone is one. The J gene is TRBJ2-2, the V gene TRBV7-2, with D perhaps TRBD1 (6 bases). V was pared by 5 bases and J by 4 bases, with 14 bases between. This CDR3 comprises 15 residues. From germline, CDR1 is SGHTA and CDR2 FQGNSA. The CDR3 here is CASSQGGRGTGELFF. In DNA, the CDR3 is TGTGCCAGCAGCCAGGGCGGCAGGGGCACCGGGGAGCTGTTTTTT.

The chain links TRBV2 to TRBJ1-3; 7 bases agree with TRBD1. The CDR3 is 15 amino acids. CDR1 SNHLY and CDR2 FYNNEI come from the germline V gene. The trim removed 2 bases at V and 3 bases at J, leaving 4 bases unmatched. The CDR3 DNA sequence: TGTGCCAGCAGTGAAACCAGGGGGATTGGAAACACCATATATTTT. Protein product: CASSETRGIGNTIYF.

This clone was seen just once. The J gene is TRBJ1-2, the V gene TRBV6-5; D is undetermined. The CDR3 loop spans 14 amino acids. Germline CDR1 reads MNHEY; CDR2 reads SVGAGI. The V gene lost 2 bases and the J gene lost 0 bases, with 7 bases spanning the gap. CDR3 DNA sequence: TGTGCCAGCAGTTACCGGGGATCTAACTATGGCTACACCTTC. It is translated as CASSYRGSNYGYTF.

The genes are TRBV6-5 and TRBJ2-5; D gene uncertain. Per germline, CDR1 MNHEY and CDR2 SVGAGI. The length of the CDR3 is 14 residues. V gave up 3 bases and J gave up 5 bases, with 13 bases separating them. The CDR3 nucleotides are TGTGCCAGCAGTTATTCGGACCCCCGGGAGACCCAGTACTTC. Its protein product is CASSYSDPRETQYF.

J is TRBJ2-5 and V is TRBV7-9; D is possibly TRBD2 (5 bases). The CDR3 has 13 amino acids. The germline V gene encodes CDR1 SEHNR and CDR2 FQNEAQ (reference sequence). Deletions cut 0 bases from V and 4 bases from J, with 6 bases between. In DNA, the CDR3 is TGTGCCAGCAGCTTAGCAGGAGGAGAGACCCAGTACTTC. Encoded protein: CASSLAGGETQYF.

V usage is TRBV4-3 and J usage is TRBJ2-6; D might be TRBD1 (6 bases). Trimming took off 0 bases at V and 2 bases at J, with 8 bases between the two ends. The CDR3 loop spans 16 amino acids. Germline lookup yields CDR1 LGHNA and CDR2 YSLEER. DNA for the CDR3: TGCGCCAGCAGCCAAGACCAGGGGCCTGGGGCCAACGTCCTGACTTTC. Its protein product is CASSQDQGPGANVLTF.

The chain joins TRBV2 to TRBJ1-4; 8 bases agree with TRBD1. The germline gives CDR1 SNHLY, CDR2 FYNNEI. V lost 6 bases, J lost 7 bases, and 7 bases stayed unmatched. CDR3 length: 14 residues. This chain's CDR3 is CASRHRGAGEKLFF. In DNA form, the CDR3 reads TGTGCCAGCAGGCACAGGGGGGCTGGTGAAAAACTGTTTTTT. Based on the CDR3 plus reference TRBV2 and TRBJ1-4, the full variable domain is EPEVTQTPSHQVTQMGQEVILRCVPISNHLYFYWYRQILGQKVEFLVSFYNNEISEKSEIFDDQFSVERPDGSNFTLKIRSTKLEDSAMYFCASRHRGAGEKLFFGSGTQLSVL.

The chain combines TRBV5-6 with TRBJ2-6, with D perhaps TRBD1 (5 bases). CDR1 SGHDT and CDR2 YYEEEE come from the germline V gene. Trimming shortened V by 4 bases and J by 2 bases, and 10 bases separated the two germline ends. There are 15 residues in the CDR3. The chain's CDR3 is CASSPGLTGANVLTF. DNA of the CDR3: TGTGCCAGCAGCCCAGGGCTAACTGGGGCCAACGTCCTGACTTTC.

The V gene is TRBV7-2, the J gene TRBJ2-3, with D perhaps matching TRBD1 (6 bases). Per the germline V gene, CDR1 is SGHTA and CDR2 is FQGNSA. V lost 5 bases, J lost 6 bases, and 12 bases lay in between. The CDR3 length is 13 residues. The CDR3 DNA reads as TGTGCCAGCAGCGTCAACAGGGTTGATACGCAGTATTTT. Amino acids: CASSVNRVDTQYF.

This rearrangement joins TRBV9 to TRBJ2-1; D ambiguous. The CDR3 covers 14 residues. The V end lost 0 bases, the J end lost 1 base, and 5 bases lay between the germline ends. CDR1 and CDR2 (germline): SGDLS, YYNGEE. The CDR3 region has the DNA TGTGCCAGCAGCGTAGGAGGATCCTACAATGAGCAGTTCTTC. Translating gives CASSVGGSYNEQFF. Full variable domain (remainder filled in from reference TRBV9 and TRBJ2-1): DSGVTQTPKHLITATGQRVTLRCSPRSGDLSVYWYQQSLDQGLQFLIQYYNGEERAKGNILERFSAQQFPDLHSELNLSSLELGDSALYFCASSVGGSYNEQFFGPGTRLTVL.

J is TRBJ2-4 and V is TRBV5-5, with TRBD1 identical over 10 bases. The CDR3 runs 15 residues. The trim removed 3 bases at V and 9 bases at J, leaving 9 bases unmatched. Germline V gives CDR1 SGHKS, CDR2 YYEKEE (reference sequence). As DNA, the CDR3 is TGTGCCAGCAGCTCCCAAGGGACAGGGGTAGGCATTCAGTACTTC. It specifies CASSSQGTGVGIQYF.

As to this clone: At the DNA level, this CDR3 is encoded by other sequences in the same sample as well. This chain links TRBV6-5 with TRBJ1-1; D is unclear. Looked up from germline, CDR1 is MNHEY and CDR2 is SVGAGI. The CDR3 length is 13 residues. Trimming pared 2 bases from V and 1 base from J, leaving 5 bases between. CDR3 nucleotides: TGTGCCAGCAGTTACGGCGGGAACACTGAAGCTTTCTTT. Translated, it gives CASSYGGNTEAFF.

This chain links TRBV2 with TRBJ2-5; TRBD2 agrees at 10 bases. The CDR3 loop spans 15 amino acids. CDR1 is SNHLY, CDR2 FYNNEI, per germline. J was trimmed by 5 bases and V by 5 bases; bases with no gene match: 8. CDR3 loop: CASSTERGGWETQYF. CDR3 nucleotides: TGTGCCAGCAGTACCGAGCGGGGGGGCTGGGAGACCCAGTACTTC.

The chain employs TRBV20-1 and TRBJ2-5; 7 bases line up with TRBD2. The CDR3 has 11 amino acids. In germline, CDR1 is DFQATT, CDR2 SNEGSKA (reference sequence). V was clipped by 6 bases and J by 5 bases; unmatched bases: 3. The chain's CDR3 is CSALARETQYF. DNA of the CDR3: TGCAGTGCACTAGCGCGGGAGACCCAGTACTTC.

The chain links TRBV21-1 to TRBJ1-1. TRBV21-1 is flagged as a pseudogene. CDR3 size: 18 residues. CDR3 region: CASNPFPSGAGVNTEAFF. CDR3 in DNA: TGTGCCAGCAACCCATTCCCCAGCGGCGCGGGAGTGAACACTGAAGCTTTCTTT.

With respect to this clone: One end of the junction does not line up with germline, which may come from a read error. The genes are TRBV6-4 and TRBJ2-1; the D gene is possibly TRBD2 (6 bases). The CDR3 sequence is 15 residues long. The V gene's germline CDR1 is MRHNA and CDR2 SNTAGT. The CDR3 coding sequence is TGTGCCAGCAGTCAAGGGACTTCGTCCTGCAATGAGCAGTTCTTC. This encodes CASSQGTSSCNEQFF.

The V and J genes are TRBV4-1 and TRBJ2-1; 7 bases line up with TRBD1. The V and J ends lost 1 base and 9 bases, in that order; junction bases with no gene match: 6. The CDR3 runs 14 residues. Per germline, CDR1 MGHRA and CDR2 YSYEKL. CDR3 sequence reads: CASSQGQGLGEQFF. CDR3 sequence (DNA): TGCGCCAGCAGCCAAGGACAGGGTTTGGGTGAGCAGTTCTTC.

The rearrangement links TRBV5-1 to TRBJ2-5; D is unclear. CDR3 length: 12 amino acids. CDR1 is SGHRS and CDR2 is YFSETQ in the germline V gene. The V gene lost 0 bases and the J gene lost 5 bases, with 5 bases spanning the gap. CDR3 protein: CASSLDAETQYF. The DNA for the CDR3 is TGCGCCAGCAGCTTGGATGCGGAGACCCAGTACTTC.

The chain recombines TRBV7-9 with TRBJ1-4; TRBD1 agrees at 9 bases. In germline, CDR1 is SEHNR, CDR2 FQNEAQ (reference sequence). This CDR3 spans 14 amino acids. Germline trimming cut 5 bases from V and 8 bases from J; bases unmatched to any gene: 6. CDR3 region: CASSTDRGGEKLFF. CDR3 sequence (DNA): TGTGCCAGCAGCACGGACAGGGGAGGGGAAAAACTGTTTTTT.

The chain combines TRBV30 with TRBJ1-5; D gene unclear. In germline, CDR1 is GTSNPN, CDR2 SVGIG (reference sequence). V shed 2 bases and J shed 0 bases, with 5 bases lying between them. The CDR3 consists of 13 residues. The CDR3 sequence: CAWSRYSNQPQHF. The CDR3 region has the DNA TGTGCCTGGAGTAGGTATAGCAATCAGCCCCAGCATTTT.

The chain joins TRBV7-9 to TRBJ1-1, with no clear D. The CDR3 spans 13 residues. V shed 3 bases and J shed 5 bases, with 10 bases lying between them. The germline V gene encodes CDR1 SEHNR and CDR2 FQNEAQ (reference sequence). The chain's CDR3 is CASSFQDGTEAFF. The CDR3 nucleotides are TGTGCCAGCAGCTTCCAGGACGGGACTGAAGCTTTCTTT.

This chain links TRBV19 with TRBJ1-1; the match to TRBD1 covers 7 bases. Germline V gene data show CDR1 as LNHDA and CDR2 as SQIVND (reference sequence). The CDR3 contains 15 residues. V shed 8 bases, J shed 4 bases, and the junction held 13 bases outside the gene matches. The CDR3, as DNA: TGTGCCAGTTGGGTAAAGGGGGCGCGGCCCACTGAAGCTTTCTTT. Residues: CASWVKGARPTEAFF.

The rearrangement links TRBV5-1 to TRBJ2-5; D is unresolved. V was cut by 2 bases and J by 3 bases, with 8 bases left in between. Germline loops: CDR1 SGHRS, CDR2 YFSETQ. The CDR3 length is 13 residues. The CDR3 region is CASSLQIEETQYF. Here the CDR3 DNA reads TGCGCCAGCAGCTTACAGATTGAAGAGACCCAGTACTTC.

The V gene is TRBV2, the J gene TRBJ2-1, with TRBD1 matching 8 bases. CDR1 is SNHLY, CDR2 FYNNEI, per germline. CDR3 length: 15 residues. The J segment lost 7 bases and the V segment lost 6 bases, leaving 11 bases of the junction unmatched. The CDR3 DNA is TGTGCCAGCAGGCTGCAGGGGGCGGTCACGAATGAGCAGTTCTTC. Translation gives CASRLQGAVTNEQFF.

This chain uses TRBV7-7 with TRBJ2-2; D remains ambiguous. Trimming shortened V by 5 bases and J by 5 bases, and 12 bases separated the two germline ends. The CDR3 is 14 amino acids. Germline V CDR1 and CDR2: SSHAT, FNYEAQ (reference sequence). Here the CDR3 reads CASSHSPTTGELFF. The CDR3 DNA reads as TGTGCCAGCAGCCACTCCCCTACTACCGGGGAGCTGTTTTTT.

This rearrangement joins TRBV6-6 to TRBJ1-4; D is undetermined. Trimming removed 6 bases at V and 9 bases at J, with 11 bases between. The CDR3 runs to 12 residues. Germline lookup yields CDR1 MNHNY and CDR2 SVGAGI (reference sequence). The CDR3 DNA follows: TGTGCCAGCAGGGAGTTGAACCAAAAACTGTTTTTT. Its protein product is CASRELNQKLFF.

The chain links TRBV15 to TRBJ1-1; D gene uncertain. This CDR3 contains 11 residues. Trimming shortened V by 0 bases and J by 7 bases, and 3 bases separated the two germline ends. Germline V gene data show CDR1 as LNHNV and CDR2 as YYDKDF (reference sequence). This CDR3 reads CATSREVEAFF. The CDR3 DNA reads TGTGCCACCAGCAGAGAAGTTGAAGCTTTCTTT.

The chain joins TRBV19 to TRBJ2-3; TRBD2 might be the D (6 bases). V shed 6 bases and J shed 3 bases, with 16 bases lying between them. There are 15 residues in the CDR3. CDR1 and CDR2 (germline): LNHDA, SQIVND (reference sequence). CDR3 in DNA: TGTGCCAGTAGGATGACTAGTCTAGGAACAGATACGCAGTATTTT. This codes for CASRMTSLGTDTQYF. Full variable domain (rest looked up from reference TRBV19 and TRBJ2-3): DGGITQSPKYLFRKEGQNVTLSCEQNLNHDAMYWYRQDPGQGLRLIYYSQIVNDFQKGDIAEGYSVSREKKESFPLTVTSAQKNPTAFYLCASRMTSLGTDTQYFGPGTRLTVL.

This clone has a handful of counts. The chain links TRBV29-1 to TRBJ1-2; the D gene is possibly TRBD1 (5 bases). With 1 base removed from V and 6 bases from J, the gap between germline ends came to 12 bases. This CDR3 is built from 13 residues. Germline CDR1 SQVTM, CDR2 ANQGSEA. CDR3: CSVEVGGTHGYTF. The CDR3, as DNA: TGCAGCGTTGAAGTCGGGGGTACCCATGGCTACACCTTC. Full variable domain (outside the CDR3, taken from reference TRBV29-1 and TRBJ1-2): SAVISQKPSRDICQRGTSLTIQCQVDSQVTMMFWYRQQPGQSLTLIATANQGSEATYESGFVIDKFPISRPNLTFSTLTVSNMSPEDSSIYLCSVEVGGTHGYTFGSGTRLTVV.